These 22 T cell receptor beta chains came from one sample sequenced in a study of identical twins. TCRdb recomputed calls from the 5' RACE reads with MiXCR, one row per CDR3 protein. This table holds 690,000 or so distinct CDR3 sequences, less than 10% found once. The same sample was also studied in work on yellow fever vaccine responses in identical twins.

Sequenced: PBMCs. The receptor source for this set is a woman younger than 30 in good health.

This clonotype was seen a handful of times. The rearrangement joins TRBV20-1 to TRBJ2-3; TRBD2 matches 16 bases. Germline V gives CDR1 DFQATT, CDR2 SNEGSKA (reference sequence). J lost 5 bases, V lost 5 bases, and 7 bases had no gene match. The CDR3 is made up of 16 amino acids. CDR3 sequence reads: CSAPGLAGGQLDTQYF. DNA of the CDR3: TGCAGTGCTCCGGGACTAGCGGGGGGGCAATTAGATACGCAGTATTTT.

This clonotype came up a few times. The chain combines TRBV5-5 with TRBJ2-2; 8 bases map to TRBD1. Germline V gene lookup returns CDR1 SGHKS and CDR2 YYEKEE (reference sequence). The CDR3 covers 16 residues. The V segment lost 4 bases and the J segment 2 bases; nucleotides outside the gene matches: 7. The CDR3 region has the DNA TGTGCCAGCAGCGCCCGGACAGGGATTAACACCGGGGAGCTGTTTTTT. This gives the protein CASSARTGINTGELFF.

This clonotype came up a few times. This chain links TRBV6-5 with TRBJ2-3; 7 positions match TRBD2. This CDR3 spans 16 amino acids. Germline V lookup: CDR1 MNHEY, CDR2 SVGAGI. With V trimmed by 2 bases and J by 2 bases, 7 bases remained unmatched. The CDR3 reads CASSYDRLANTDTQYF. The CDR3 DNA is TGTGCCAGCAGTTACGACAGACTAGCTAACACAGATACGCAGTATTTT.

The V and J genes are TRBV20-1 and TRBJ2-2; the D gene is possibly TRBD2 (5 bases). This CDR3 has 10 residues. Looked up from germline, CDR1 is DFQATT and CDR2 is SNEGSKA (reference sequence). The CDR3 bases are TGCAGCGATAGCGCCGGGGAGCTGTTTTTT. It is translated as CSDSAGELFF.

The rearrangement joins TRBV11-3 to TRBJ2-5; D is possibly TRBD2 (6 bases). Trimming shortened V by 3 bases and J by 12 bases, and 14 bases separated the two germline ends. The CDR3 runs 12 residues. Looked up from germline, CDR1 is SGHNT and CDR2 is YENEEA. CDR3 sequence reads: CASSFDRDSEYF. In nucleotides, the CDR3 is TGTGCCAGCAGCTTCGACCGGGACTCCGAGTACTTC.

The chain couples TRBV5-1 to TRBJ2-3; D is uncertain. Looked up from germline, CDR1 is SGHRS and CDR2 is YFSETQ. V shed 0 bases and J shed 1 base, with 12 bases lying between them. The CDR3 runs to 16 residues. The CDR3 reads CASSLGETRGTDTQYF. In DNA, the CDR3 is TGCGCCAGCAGCTTGGGAGAAACCCGGGGCACAGATACGCAGTATTTT.

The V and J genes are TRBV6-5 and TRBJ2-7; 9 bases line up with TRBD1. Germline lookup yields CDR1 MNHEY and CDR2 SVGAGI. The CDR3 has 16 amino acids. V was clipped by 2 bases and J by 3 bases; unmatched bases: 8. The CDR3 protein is CASSYGTGKGHYEQYF. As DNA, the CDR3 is TGTGCCAGCAGTTACGGGACAGGGAAGGGCCACTACGAGCAGTACTTC.

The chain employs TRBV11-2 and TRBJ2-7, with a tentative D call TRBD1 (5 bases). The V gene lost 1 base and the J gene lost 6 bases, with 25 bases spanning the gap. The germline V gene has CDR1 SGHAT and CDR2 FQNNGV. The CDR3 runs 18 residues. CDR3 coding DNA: TGTGCCAGCAGCTTAGTTTTATGGAGACCGGAAGGGGTGCCCGAGCAGTACTTC. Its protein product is CASSLVLWRPEGVPEQYF.

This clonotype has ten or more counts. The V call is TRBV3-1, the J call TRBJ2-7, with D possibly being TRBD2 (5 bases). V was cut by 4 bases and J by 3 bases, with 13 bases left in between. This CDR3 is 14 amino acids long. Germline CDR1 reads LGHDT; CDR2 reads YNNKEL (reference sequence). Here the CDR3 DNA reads TGTGCCAGCAGCCGTAAGGAGGTTCTCTACGAGCAGTACTTC. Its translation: CASSRKEVLYEQYF.

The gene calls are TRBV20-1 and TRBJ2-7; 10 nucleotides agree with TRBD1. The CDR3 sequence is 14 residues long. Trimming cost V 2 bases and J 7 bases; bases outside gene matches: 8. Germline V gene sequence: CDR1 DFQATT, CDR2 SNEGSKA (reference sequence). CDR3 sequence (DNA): TGCAGTGCTAGACTCCTGGGACAGGGGCCTGAGCAGTACTTC. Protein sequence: CSARLLGQGPEQYF.

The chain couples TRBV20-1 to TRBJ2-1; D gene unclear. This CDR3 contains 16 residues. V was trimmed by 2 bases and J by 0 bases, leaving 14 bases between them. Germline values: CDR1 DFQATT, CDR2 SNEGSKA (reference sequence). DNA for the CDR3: TGCAGTGCTAGAAACACCAGAATCAGCTCCTACAATGAGCAGTTCTTC. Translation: CSARNTRISSYNEQFF.

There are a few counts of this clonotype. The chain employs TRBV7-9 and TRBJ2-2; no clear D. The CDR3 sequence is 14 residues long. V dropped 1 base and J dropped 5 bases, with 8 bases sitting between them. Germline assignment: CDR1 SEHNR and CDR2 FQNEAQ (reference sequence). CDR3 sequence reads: CASSLEVATGELFF. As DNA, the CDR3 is TGTGCCAGCAGCTTAGAAGTAGCTACCGGGGAGCTGTTTTTT.

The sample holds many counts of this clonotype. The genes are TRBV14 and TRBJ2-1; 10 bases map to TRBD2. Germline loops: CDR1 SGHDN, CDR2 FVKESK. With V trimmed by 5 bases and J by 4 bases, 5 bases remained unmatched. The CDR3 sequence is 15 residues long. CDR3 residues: CASSFRTSGYNEQFF. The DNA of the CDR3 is TGTGCCAGCAGCTTCCGGACTAGCGGTTACAATGAGCAGTTCTTC.

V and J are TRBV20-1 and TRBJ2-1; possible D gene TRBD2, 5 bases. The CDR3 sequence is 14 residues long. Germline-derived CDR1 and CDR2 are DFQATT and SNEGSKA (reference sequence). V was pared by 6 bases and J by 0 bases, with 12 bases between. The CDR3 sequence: CSAEARSSYNEQFF. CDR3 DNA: TGCAGTGCGGAGGCGCGGAGCTCCTACAATGAGCAGTTCTTC.

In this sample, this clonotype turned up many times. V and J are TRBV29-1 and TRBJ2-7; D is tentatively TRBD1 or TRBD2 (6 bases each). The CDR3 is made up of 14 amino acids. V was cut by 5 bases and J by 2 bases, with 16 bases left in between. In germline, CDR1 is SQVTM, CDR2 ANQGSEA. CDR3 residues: CSVRTGARPYEQYF. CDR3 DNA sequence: TGCAGCGTTCGAACGGGGGCTCGACCCTACGAGCAGTACTTC.

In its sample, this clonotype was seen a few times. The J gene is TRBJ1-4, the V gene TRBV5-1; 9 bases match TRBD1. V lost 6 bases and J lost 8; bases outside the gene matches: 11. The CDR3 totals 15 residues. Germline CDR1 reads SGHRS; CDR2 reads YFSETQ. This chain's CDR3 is CASTPSGTGKEKLFF. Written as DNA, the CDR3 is TGCGCCAGCACCCCCTCCGGGACAGGGAAGGAAAAACTGTTTTTT. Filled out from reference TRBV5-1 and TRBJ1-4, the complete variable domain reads KAGVTQTPRYLIKTRGQQVTLSCSPISGHRSVSWYQQTPGQGLQFLFEYFSETQRNKGNFPGRFSGRQFSNSRSEMNVSTLELGDSALYLCASTPSGTGKEKLFFGSGTQLSVL.

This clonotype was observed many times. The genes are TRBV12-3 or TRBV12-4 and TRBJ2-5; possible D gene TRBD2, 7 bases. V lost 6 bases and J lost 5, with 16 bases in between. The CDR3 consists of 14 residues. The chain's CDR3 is CASSPGGAGETQYF. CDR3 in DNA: TGTGCCAGCAGCCCGGGGGGCGCGGGGGAGACCCAGTACTTC.

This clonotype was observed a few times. The CDR3 is CASSLAALYEQYF. CDR3 coding DNA: TGTGCCAGCAGCTTAGCGGCCCTTTACGAGCAGTACTTC. V gene TRBV7-9 combines with J gene TRBJ2-7; D remains ambiguous. The CDR3 consists of 13 residues. Between the trimmed V and J ends, which lost 0 bases and 4 bases, there was a span of 7 bases. Germline values: CDR1 SEHNR, CDR2 FQNEAQ (reference sequence).

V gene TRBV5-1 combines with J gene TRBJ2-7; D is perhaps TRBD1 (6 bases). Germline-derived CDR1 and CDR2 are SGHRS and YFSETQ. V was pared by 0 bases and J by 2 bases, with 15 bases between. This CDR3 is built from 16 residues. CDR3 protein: CASSLGTSGATYEQYF. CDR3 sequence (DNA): TGCGCCAGCAGCTTGGGGACGTCAGGGGCTACCTACGAGCAGTACTTC.

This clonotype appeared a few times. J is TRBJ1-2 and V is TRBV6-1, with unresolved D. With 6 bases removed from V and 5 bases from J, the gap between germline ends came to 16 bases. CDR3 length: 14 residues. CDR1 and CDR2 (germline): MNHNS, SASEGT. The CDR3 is CASSPPEAVYGYTF. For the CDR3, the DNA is TGTGCCAGCAGCCCACCCGAGGCCGTGTATGGCTACACCTTC.

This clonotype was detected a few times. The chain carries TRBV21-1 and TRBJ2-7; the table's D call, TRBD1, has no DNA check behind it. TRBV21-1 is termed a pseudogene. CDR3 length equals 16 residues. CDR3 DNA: TGTGCCAGCAGCAAAATGCTGGGAGAGGTCACCTACGAGCAGTACTTC. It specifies CASSKMLGEVTYEQYF.

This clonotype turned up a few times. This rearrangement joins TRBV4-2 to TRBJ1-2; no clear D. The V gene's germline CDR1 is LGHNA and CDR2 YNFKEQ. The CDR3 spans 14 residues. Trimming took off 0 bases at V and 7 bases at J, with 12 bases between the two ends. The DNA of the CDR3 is TGTGCCAGCAGCCAAGAAGTGGGGAGGTCTGGCTACACCTTC. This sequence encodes CASSQEVGRSGYTF.